These 11 T cell receptor beta chains originate from one sample sequenced in a study of cytomegalovirus exposure and HLA in healthy donors. Sequencing used immunoSEQ multiplex PCR; TCRdb keeps in-frame clones, though not all of them. The table has about 200,000 clones, 86% seen once. The sequencing sample was made of PBMCs. Every receptor here comes from a young woman in good health and CMV-seronegative.

DNA of the CDR3: TGTGCCAGCAGCGTAGAGGACAGGTTATTAGGCAATGAGCAGTTCTTC. It specifies CASSVEDRLLGNEQFF. V usage is TRBV9 and J usage is TRBJ2-1, with TRBD1 matching over 7 bases. The CDR3 contains 16 residues. Trimming removed 0 bases from V and 6 bases from J; junction bases left unmatched: 9. Per the germline V gene, CDR1 is SGDLS and CDR2 is YYNGEE.

V is TRBV20-1 and J is TRBJ2-3, with unresolved D. This CDR3 is 11 amino acids long. With 2 bases removed from V and 4 bases from J, the gap between germline ends came to 4 bases. Germline lookup yields CDR1 DFQATT and CDR2 SNEGSKA (reference sequence). CDR3 sequence: CSARQSDTQYF. The CDR3 DNA is TGCAGTGCTAGACAGTCAGATACGCAGTATTTT.

This chain links TRBV25-1 with TRBJ1-3; TRBD1 is a possible D gene (6 bases). Trimming left V 2 bases short and J 0 bases short, with 11 bases between. The CDR3 has 16 residues. Germline-derived CDR1 and CDR2 are MGHDK and SYGVNS. This chain's CDR3 is CASSEGGGSSGNTIYF. The DNA for the CDR3 is TGTGCCAGCAGTGAAGGGGGGGGCAGCTCTGGAAACACCATATATTTT.

The rearrangement uses TRBV5-1 and TRBJ2-3; 8 bases are a match to TRBD2. The CDR3 is 17 amino acids. Germline trimming cut 0 bases from V and 0 bases from J; bases unmatched to any gene: 6. The germline gives CDR1 SGHRS, CDR2 YFSETQ. The CDR3, as DNA: TGCGCCAGCAGCTTGGCCGCTAGCGGGCCTAGCACAGATACGCAGTATTTT. This encodes CASSLAASGPSTDTQYF. The complete variable domain, with remaining parts taken from reference TRBV5-1 and TRBJ2-3, reads KAGVTQTPRYLIKTRGQQVTLSCSPISGHRSVSWYQQTPGQGLQFLFEYFSETQRNKGNFPGRFSGRQFSNSRSEMNVSTLELGDSALYLCASSLAASGPSTDTQYFGPGTRLTVL.

The chain couples TRBV18 to TRBJ2-1; 8 bases map to TRBD1. Looked up from germline, CDR1 is KGHSH and CDR2 is LQKENI. This CDR3 comprises 15 residues. The junction had 9 bases not matched to a gene; V was cut back by 3 bases and J by 8 bases. The CDR3 sequence: CASSPTTGGLDEQFF. CDR3 coding DNA: TGTGCCAGCTCACCTACAACAGGGGGGTTAGATGAGCAGTTCTTC.

The CDR3 DNA follows: TGTGCCAGCAGCTTGGAGGGGCCCTCGAACACTGAAGCTTTCTTT. As protein: CASSLEGPSNTEAFF. This chain connects TRBV5-5 to TRBJ1-1, with a weak D call TRBD1 (5 bases). The CDR3 totals 15 residues. Trimming pared 0 bases from V and 1 base from J, leaving 10 bases between. The germline CDR1 and CDR2 sequences are SGHKS and YYEKEE (reference sequence).

The chain uses TRBV7-8 and TRBJ2-1; 11 bases agree with TRBD2. The CDR3 runs to 17 residues. Looked up from germline, CDR1 is SGHVS and CDR2 is FQNEAQ. Unmatched junction bases numbered 11, after V lost 4 bases and J lost 6 bases. The CDR3, as DNA: TGTGCCAGCAGCTCCCCCATAGCGGGAGGGTCCCCCAATGAGCAGTTCTTC. It specifies CASSSPIAGGSPNEQFF.

This clone has only one observation. This chain links TRBV4-1 with TRBJ2-7; 9 bases map to TRBD1. Unmatched junction bases numbered 10, after V lost 4 bases and J lost 9 bases. Germline loops: CDR1 MGHRA, CDR2 YSYEKL. The CDR3 runs 14 residues. CDR3 coding DNA: TGCGCCAGCAGCCGCGGACAGGGGTCGGATGGGCAGTACTTC. As protein: CASSRGQGSDGQYF.

Concerning this clone: This same CDR3 is encoded by further DNA sequences in the sample. The J gene is TRBJ1-1, the V gene TRBV19; no definite D call. The germline V gene has CDR1 LNHDA and CDR2 SQIVND (reference sequence). The CDR3 extends over 13 amino acids. The V gene lost 3 bases and the J gene lost 1 base, with 6 bases spanning the gap. CDR3 sequence: CASSIARNTEAFF. CDR3 nucleotides: TGTGCCAGTAGTATCGCGAGGAACACTGAAGCTTTCTTT.

The rearrangement uses TRBV5-1 and TRBJ2-7, with 12 bases aligning to TRBD2. Per germline, CDR1 SGHRS and CDR2 YFSETQ. The CDR3 length is 15 residues. The V gene end was trimmed by 3 bases and the J gene end by 2 bases; junction bases not matched to a gene: 3. CDR3 nucleotide sequence: TGCGCCAGCAGCTCGACTAGCGGGAGCCCCTACGAGCAGTACTTC. This gives the protein CASSSTSGSPYEQYF.

The J gene is TRBJ2-3, the V gene TRBV7-9, with 8 bases matching TRBD2. J was trimmed by 10 bases and V by 2 bases; bases with no gene match: 11. The length of the CDR3 is 15 residues. Germline loops: CDR1 SEHNR, CDR2 FQNEAQ (reference sequence). In DNA form, the CDR3 reads TGTGCCAGCAGCTTAAGCTCCGGGACTAGAGGGGCGCAGTATTTT. The encoded protein is CASSLSSGTRGAQYF.